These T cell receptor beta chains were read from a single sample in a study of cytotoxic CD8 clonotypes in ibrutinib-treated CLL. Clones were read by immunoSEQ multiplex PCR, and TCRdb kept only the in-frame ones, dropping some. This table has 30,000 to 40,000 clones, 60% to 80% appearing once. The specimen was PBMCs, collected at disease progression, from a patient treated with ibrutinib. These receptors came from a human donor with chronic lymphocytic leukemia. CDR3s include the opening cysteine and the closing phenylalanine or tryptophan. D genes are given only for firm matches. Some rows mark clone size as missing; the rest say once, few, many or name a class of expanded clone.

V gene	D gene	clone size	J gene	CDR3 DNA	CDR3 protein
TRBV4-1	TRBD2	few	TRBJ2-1	TGCGCCAGCAGCCAAGGCGGAAGATCACGAGCTAGCGGTTACAATGAGCAGTTCTTC	CASSQGGRSRASGYNEQFF
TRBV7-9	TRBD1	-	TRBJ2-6	TGTGCCAGCAGCACCCGAGGGACAGGGAACTCTGGGGCCAACGTCCTGACTTTC	CASSTRGTGNSGANVLTF
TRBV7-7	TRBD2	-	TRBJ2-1	TGTGCCAGCAGCCCTACTAGCGGTAGCTCCTACAATGAGCAGTTCTTC	CASSPTSGSSYNEQFF
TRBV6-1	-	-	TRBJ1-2	TGTGCCAGCAGTGAATCTGGCTTAGGGTTTGGCTACACCTTC	CASSESGLGFGYTF
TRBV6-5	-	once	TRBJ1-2	TGTGCCAGCAGTCCCGCCCCGGTCTATGGCTACACCTTC	CASSPAPVYGYTF
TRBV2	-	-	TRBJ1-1	TGTGCCAGCAGTGAACTCAGCGGACGTGCGACTGAAGCTTTCTTT	CASSELSGRATEAFF
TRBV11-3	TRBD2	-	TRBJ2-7	TGTGCCAGCAGCTTGACTAGCGGGGTTAGTGAGCAGTACTTC	CASSLTSGVSEQYF
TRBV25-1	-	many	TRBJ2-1	TGTGCCAGCAGGCGGCAGGGCCCCTACAATGAGCAGTTCTTC	CASRRQGPYNEQFF
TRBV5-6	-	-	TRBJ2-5	TGTGCCAGCAGCCGGAGGGAGACCCAGTACTTC	CASSRRETQYF
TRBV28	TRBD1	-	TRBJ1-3	TGTGCCAGCGGCTCGGGACAGTTAAACACCATATATTTT	CASGSGQLNTIYF
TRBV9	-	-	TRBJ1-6	TGTGCCAGCAGCGTAGCGGGGACTGGGGGTTCACCCCTCCACTTT	CASSVAGTGGSPLHF
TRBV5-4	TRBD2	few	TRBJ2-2	TGTGCCAGCAGCTTGGCCGGGGGAGGGCAGGGCACCGGGGAGCTGTTTTTT	CASSLAGGGQGTGELFF
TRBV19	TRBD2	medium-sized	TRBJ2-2	TGTGCCACCAGCGGGGGCCGCTCTGGGACCGGGGAGCTGTTTTTT	CATSGGRSGTGELFF
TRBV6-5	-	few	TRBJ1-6	TGTGCCAGCAGTTACGAGCCGCGTCCGAATTCACCCCTCCACTTT	CASSYEPRPNSPLHF
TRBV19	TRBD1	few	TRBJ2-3	TGTGCCAGCGCGGACAGGGGGCTTTCAGATACGCAGTATTTT	CASADRGLSDTQYF
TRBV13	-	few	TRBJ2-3	TGTGCCAGCAGCTTGTACAGGGGCACAGATACGCAGTATTTT	CASSLYRGTDTQYF
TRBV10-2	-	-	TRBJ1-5	TGCGCCAGCAGTGAACGGCAGGTGAAGGAACCCCAGCATTTT	CASSERQVKEPQHF
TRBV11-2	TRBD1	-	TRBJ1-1	TGTGCCAGCAGCTTCGACAGGGGGCCCCCAGGTGAAGCTTTCTTT	CASSFDRGPPGEAFF
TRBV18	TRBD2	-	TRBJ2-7	TGTGCCAGCTCGCCCTTGGTGGGCGGGGGGGCCTACGAGCAGTACTTC	CASSPLVGGGAYEQYF
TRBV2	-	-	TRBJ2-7	TGTGCCAGCCGGGCTCGGGGCCTCTCCTACGAGCAGTACTTC	CASRARGLSYEQYF
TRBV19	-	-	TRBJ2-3	TGTGCCAGTAGTACTGGCACAGATACGCAGTATTTT	CASSTGTDTQYF
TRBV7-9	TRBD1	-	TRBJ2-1	TGTGCCAGCAGCACCCCGGGACAGGGCAATGAGCAGTTCTTC	CASSTPGQGNEQFF
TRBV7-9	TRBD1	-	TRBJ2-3	TGTGCCAGCAGCTTAGGGCAGGGGGCAGATACGCAGTATTTT	CASSLGQGADTQYF
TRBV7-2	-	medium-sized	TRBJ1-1	TGTGCCAGCAGCTTAGCGGTGGGAGCCACTGAAGCTTTCTTT	CASSLAVGATEAFF
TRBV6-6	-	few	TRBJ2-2	TGTGCCAGCAGTCCCGTTTGGGGGGTTAGCACCGGGGAGCTGTTTTTT	CASSPVWGVSTGELFF
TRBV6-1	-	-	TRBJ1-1	TGTGCCAGCAGTGAAGCCTCGGGGACCGGGGGGTCCCGCAGGGACACTGAAGCTTTCTTT	CASSEASGTGGSRRDTEAFF
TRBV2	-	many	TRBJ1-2	TGTGCCAGCAGTGGCGAGGGGGGAATCTATGGCTACACCTTC	CASSGEGGIYGYTF
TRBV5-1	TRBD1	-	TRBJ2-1	TGCGCCAGCAGCGTTCGACAGGGGGCCAATGAGCAGTTCTTC	CASSVRQGANEQFF
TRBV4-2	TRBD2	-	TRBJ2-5	TGTGCCAGCAGCCGACTGGGGGGTAGCGGGGTAGTCGGGGAGACCCAGTACTTC	CASSRLGGSGVVGETQYF
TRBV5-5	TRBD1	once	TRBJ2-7	TGTGCCAGCAGCCTATACGGGACAGTCCTAGAGGGCGAGCAGTACTTC	CASSLYGTVLEGEQYF
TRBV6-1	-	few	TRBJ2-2	TGTGCCAGCGCCGGGGGACAGCCGAACACCGGGGAGCTGTTTTTT	CASAGGQPNTGELFF